This entry describes one TCR beta chain. Its antigen is not known. The CDR3 runs 13 residues. The germline gives CDR1 LNHDA, CDR2 SQIVND (reference sequence). J was trimmed by 5 bases and V by 5 bases; bases with no gene match: 1. This sample is part of a study of T cells in localized non-small cell lung cancer. Profiled with immunoSEQ multiplex PCR; TCRdb holds only in-frame clones, not every one. The data show roughly 2,300 clones, roughly 20% seen once. Study results and caveats: Greater blood T cell density accompanied longer overall survival. The study sequenced only one region of the tumor. As a result, intratumor heterogeneity could not be excluded and remains possible. Uninvolved neighboring lung showed the greatest T cell clonality, exceeding tumor. Turning up in adjacent lung were a median approximately 50 of the top 100 tumor clones.

The rearrangement joins TRBV19 to TRBJ2-5, with TRBD1 identical over 11 bases. The source of this sequence is a man aged 40 to 75 with stage II lung adenocarcinoma. The material was lung tumor tissue, obtained before any cancer treatment. The CDR3 loop is CASSRTGGETQYF. CDR3 in DNA: TGTGCCAGTAGTCGGACAGGGGGCGAGACCCAGTACTTC.